This record concerns one T cell receptor (beta chain) sequence. Its antigen is unknown. TCRdb itself ran the 5' RACE reads through MiXCR, one entry per CDR3 protein. The top ten hold 2.9% of the sample, which has hundreds of thousands of distinct CDR3 sequences, less than 25% seen once. The entry originates in a study of identical twins. General study points: Some out-of-frame alpha sequences were shared by twins, and these showed excess low generation probability. Within cord blood, abundant beta clonotypes carried fewer insertions, but memory repertoires showed no such trend.

There are 13 residues in the CDR3. The V end lost 0 bases, the J end lost 12 bases, and 14 bases lay between the germline ends. Germline V gene sequence: CDR1 MRHNA, CDR2 SNTAGT. These data also featured in a second study, about T cells expressing NK-cell markers.

This chain joins TRBV6-4 and TRBJ1-2; D perhaps matches TRBD1 (6 bases). This sequence was found in a woman between 18 and 29 years old in good health. The sequencing input was CD4+ T cells sorted from blood. CDR3 nucleotides: TGTGCCAGCAGTGACTCAACCGGGGGCGCCGACACCTTC. Amino acids: CASSDSTGGADTF.